Below, one TCR beta chain is given with its context. This sample is part of a study of blood T cell repertoires in COVID-19. Across the study: Acute-phase and convalescent COVID-19 samples originated in the United States, Italy and Spain. The cDNA or gDNA used as material had been derived from T cells, B-cell-depleted T cells, or PBMCs.

Clones were sequenced by immunoSEQ multiplex PCR, and TCRdb holds only the in-frame ones, with some missing. Counted here are around 100,000 clones, around four fifths occurring once; the ten biggest clones make up over 10%. The germline V gene has CDR1 LNHDA and CDR2 SQIVND (reference sequence). The length of the CDR3 is 16 residues. The germline V and J ends were trimmed by 0 bases and 2 bases, with 11 bases remaining between them. Sequencing was performed on peripheral blood. The gene calls are TRBV19 and TRBJ2-1, with a weak D call TRBD1 (5 bases). The source of this sequence is a man aged 45-65 years with active or convalescent COVID-19. CDR3 protein: CASSIDPTAAYNEQFF. CDR3 in DNA: TGTGCCAGTAGTATAGATCCGACAGCAGCCTACAATGAGCAGTTCTTC.